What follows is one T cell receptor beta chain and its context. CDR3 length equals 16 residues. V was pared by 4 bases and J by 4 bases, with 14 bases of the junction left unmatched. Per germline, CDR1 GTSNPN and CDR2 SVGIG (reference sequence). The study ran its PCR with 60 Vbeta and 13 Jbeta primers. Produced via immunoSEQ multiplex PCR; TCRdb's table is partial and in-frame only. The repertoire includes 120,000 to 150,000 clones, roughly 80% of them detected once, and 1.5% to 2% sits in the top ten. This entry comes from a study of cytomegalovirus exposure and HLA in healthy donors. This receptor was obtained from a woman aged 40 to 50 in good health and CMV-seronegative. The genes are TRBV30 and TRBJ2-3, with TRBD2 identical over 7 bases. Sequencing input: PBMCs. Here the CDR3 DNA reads TGTGCCTGGAACGGTAAATCGGCGGGAGATGCAGATACGCAGTATTTT. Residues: CAWNGKSAGDADTQYF.